This entry is about one T cell receptor (beta chain). This entry comes from a study of blood T cells in healthy people across ages. A second about 7 to 12 cycle PCR used barcoded and J-beta primers. TCRdb independently ran MiXCR on the 5' RACE reads; one entry per CDR3 protein. The sample has about 1,400,000 distinct CDR3 sequences; about 40% are singletons. The authors isolated at least 7 million PBMCs per sample. V lost 5 bases to trimming and J lost 4 bases, with 11 bases between them. This CDR3 has 14 amino acids. Germline V gene data show CDR1 as SGHTA and CDR2 as FQGNSA. The sequence was obtained from a woman aged 18-30 years in good health. The chain is built from TRBV7-2 and TRBJ2-2; D gene unclear. Input material: blood. CDR3 nucleotides: TGTGCCAGCAGCCCCGGACGACTCACCGGGGAGCTGTTTTTT. Protein product: CASSPGRLTGELFF. Full variable domain (remainder filled in from reference TRBV7-2 and TRBJ2-2): GAGVSQSPSNKVTEKGKDVELRCDPISGHTALYWYRQSLGQGLEFLIYFQGNSAPDKSGLPSDRFSAERTGGSVSTLTIQRTQQEDSAVYLCASSPGRLTGELFFGEGSRLTVL.